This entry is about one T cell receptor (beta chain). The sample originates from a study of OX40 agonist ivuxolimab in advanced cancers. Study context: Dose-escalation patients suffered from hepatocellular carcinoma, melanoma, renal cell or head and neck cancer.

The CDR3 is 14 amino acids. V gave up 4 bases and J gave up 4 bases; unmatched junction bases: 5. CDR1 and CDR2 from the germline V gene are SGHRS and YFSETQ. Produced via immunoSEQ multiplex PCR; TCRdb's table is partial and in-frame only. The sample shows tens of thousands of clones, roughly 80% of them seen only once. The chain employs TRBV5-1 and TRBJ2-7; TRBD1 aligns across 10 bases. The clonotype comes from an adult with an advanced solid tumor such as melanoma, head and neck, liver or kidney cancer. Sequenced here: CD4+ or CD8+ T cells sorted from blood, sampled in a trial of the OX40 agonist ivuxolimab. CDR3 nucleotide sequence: TGCGCCAGCAGCACACGGACAGGGGGATACGAGCAGTACTTC. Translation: CASSTRTGGYEQYF.